Listed below are T cell receptor beta chains from one sample, sequenced in a study of spatial heterogeneity in lung cancer. TCRdb re-called the 5' RACE reads through MiXCR, storing one row per CDR3 protein. The table has more than 75,000 distinct CDR3 sequences, about 12% seen once. This material consisted of PBMCs, taken at surgery. Every receptor here comes from a male donor with early-stage non-small cell lung cancer. Both conserved end residues are part of each CDR3. Fields, in order: D gene, V gene, clone size, J gene, CDR3 DNA, CDR3 protein. The D gene is left open where the match is weak. Size is omitted from some rows. Given values are once, few, many or a class for expanded clones.

NA	TRBV7-8	NA	TRBJ2-2	TGTGCCAGCAGCCCCCTCGCGAACACCGGGGAGCTGTTTTTT	CASSPLANTGELFF
TRBD2	TRBV29-1	few	TRBJ2-5	TGCAGCGTCCGGAAGGGCGGGGGGCCCCAAGAGACCCAGTACTTC	CSVRKGGGPQETQYF
NA	TRBV15	few	TRBJ1-2	TGTGCCACCAGCAGGGGGCCGGGCACAAACTATGGCTACACCTTC	CATSRGPGTNYGYTF
TRBD1	TRBV7-8	few	TRBJ2-5	TGTGCCAGCAGCTTTCGTGGACAGGGCTTCCAAGAGACCCAGTACTTC	CASSFRGQGFQETQYF
TRBD1	TRBV5-4	NA	TRBJ1-1	TGTGCCAGCAGCGTCGGGACAGGCATCCCCATTGAAGCTTTCTTT	CASSVGTGIPIEAFF
TRBD1	TRBV12-3/TRBV12-4	few	TRBJ2-7	TGTGCCAGCAGTCCCGGACAGGAGACCTACGAGCAGTACTTC	CASSPGQETYEQYF
NA	TRBV5-1	few	TRBJ1-1	TGCGCCAGCAGCCGCGAGGATTGGGGCACTGAAGCTTTCTTT	CASSREDWGTEAFF
NA	TRBV12-3/TRBV12-4	NA	TRBJ2-2	TGTGCCAGCAGCTCTACCCGGGACAACGCGAACACCGGGGAGCTGTTTTTT	CASSSTRDNANTGELFF
TRBD1	TRBV29-1	few	TRBJ1-4	TGCAGCGTTGCCGGACAGGGGCGTGAAAAACTGTTTTTT	CSVAGQGREKLFF
NA	TRBV12-3/TRBV12-4	NA	TRBJ1-1	TGTGCCAGCAGTTTAGACGGGGAAACTGAAGCTTTCTTT	CASSLDGETEAFF
NA	TRBV15	NA	TRBJ1-1	TGTGCCTCCTTTGAAGGCACTGAAGCTTTCTTT	CASFEGTEAFF
NA	TRBV20-1	NA	TRBJ2-1	TGCAGTGCTAGAGAGGACAATGAGCAGTTCTTC	CSAREDNEQFF
NA	TRBV5-5	few	TRBJ1-1	TGTGCCAGCAGCCTCGACTTTTTCCCTATGAACACTGAAGCTTTCTTT	CASSLDFFPMNTEAFF
NA	TRBV10-3	many	TRBJ1-1	TGTGCCATCAGTGGTACAGTTCAGAACACTGAAGCTTTCTTT	CAISGTVQNTEAFF
TRBD1	TRBV5-1	many	TRBJ2-7	TGCGCCAGCAGCGGGGAACCGGACAGGTCCTACGAGCAGTACTTC	CASSGEPDRSYEQYF
NA	TRBV12-5	few	TRBJ2-2	TGTGCTAGTGGTTTCGGACAGCCGAACACCGGGGAGCTGTTTTTT	CASGFGQPNTGELFF
TRBD1	TRBV30	NA	TRBJ2-1	TGTGCCTGGAGTGCCCCGTCCGGACAGGGAACCGAGCAGTTCTTC	CAWSAPSGQGTEQFF
TRBD1	TRBV7-9	NA	TRBJ1-4	TGTGCCAGCAGCCGAGGACAGGGAGCGACTAATGAAAAACTGTTTTTT	CASSRGQGATNEKLFF
TRBD1	TRBV2	many	TRBJ1-2	TGTGCCAGCAGTCTCAGGGGGCGAGGCTACACCTTC	CASSLRGRGYTF
TRBD1	TRBV14	few	TRBJ2-1	TGTGCCAGCAGCCTGACAGGGAAGCTTCATCGGTATGAGCAGTTCTTC	CASSLTGKLHRYEQFF
NA	TRBV7-3	few	TRBJ1-1	TGTGCCAGCAGCTCACAGGTGAACACTGAAGCTTTCTTT	CASSSQVNTEAFF
NA	TRBV18	few	TRBJ2-2	TGTGCCAGCTCACCACTGAGGGGGACCGGGGAGCTGTTTTTT	CASSPLRGTGELFF
NA	TRBV30	NA	TRBJ2-5	TGTGCCTGGACCCGGGGGCTAGCGGAAGAGACCCAGTACTTC	CAWTRGLAEETQYF
NA	TRBV20-1	many	TRBJ1-4	TGCAGTGCTAGAGGGACAGCGGCAACTAATGAAAAACTGTTTTTT	CSARGTAATNEKLFF